This T cell receptor beta chain was observed in a study of patients and donors after allogeneic stem cell transplantation. TCRdb reprocessed the RT-PCR reads via MiXCR and lists one record per CDR3 protein. Of under 2,500 distinct CDR3 sequences listed, around 30% are singletons. The germline V gene has CDR1 MNHEY and CDR2 SVGAGI. The V segment lost 2 bases and the J segment 3 bases; nucleotides outside the gene matches: 4. The CDR3 spans 15 residues. This chain links TRBV6-5 with TRBJ2-7; 10 positions agree with TRBD1. This clonotype was obtained from a human donor who was either an allogeneic HSCT recipient or a stem cell or donor lymphocyte infusion donor (not recorded which). It is not recorded whose cells these are; they may come from a transplant donor. Sequenced input: blood, either unsorted or a sorted T cell fraction (not recorded which). CDR3 nucleotide sequence: TGTGCCAGCAGTTACGGGGACAGGGGAAACTACGAGCAGTACTTC. Protein sequence: CASSYGDRGNYEQYF.